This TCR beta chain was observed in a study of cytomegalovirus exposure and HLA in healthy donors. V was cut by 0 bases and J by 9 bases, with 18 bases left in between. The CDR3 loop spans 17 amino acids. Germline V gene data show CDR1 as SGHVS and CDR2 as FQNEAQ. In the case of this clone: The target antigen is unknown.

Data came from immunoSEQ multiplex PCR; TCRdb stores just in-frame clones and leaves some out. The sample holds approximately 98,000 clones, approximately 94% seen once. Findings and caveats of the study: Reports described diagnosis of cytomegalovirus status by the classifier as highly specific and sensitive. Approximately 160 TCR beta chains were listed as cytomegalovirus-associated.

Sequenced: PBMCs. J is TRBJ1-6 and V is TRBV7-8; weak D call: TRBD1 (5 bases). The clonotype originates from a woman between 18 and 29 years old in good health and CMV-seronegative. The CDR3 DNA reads TGTGCCAGCAGCTTAGCGACCGGACAACGGGTCAGTTCACCCCTCCACTTT. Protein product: CASSLATGQRVSSPLHF.